This T cell receptor beta chain was documented in a study of brain T cells in children with intractable seizures. CDR1 is SGHVS and CDR2 is FNYEAQ in the germline V gene. The CDR3 loop spans 16 amino acids. V lost 3 bases, J lost 5 bases, and 19 bases lay in between. Only cases whose brain tissue showed the highest T cell transcript signatures were sequenced. Study results and limitations: Only CDR3 sequence similarity suggested viral specificity, without known HCMV serostatus. Clones missing pre-surgery may reflect undersampling of that blood sample.

Generated by immunoSEQ multiplex PCR, the TCRdb table keeps only in-frame clones and is missing some. The sample contains 88,000 or so clones, under 95% of which appear only once. Note on this clone: Its antigen is undetermined.

The sequence was collected from a girl aged 2 to 9 with Rasmussen encephalitis and intractable seizures. The V and J genes are TRBV7-6 and TRBJ2-5; TRBD2 might be the D (7 bases). The sequenced sample was peripheral blood, obtained at surgery. CDR3 loop: CASSFGGGASLETQYF. The CDR3 DNA reads as TGTGCCAGCAGCTTCGGAGGGGGGGCGAGCTTGGAGACCCAGTACTTC.